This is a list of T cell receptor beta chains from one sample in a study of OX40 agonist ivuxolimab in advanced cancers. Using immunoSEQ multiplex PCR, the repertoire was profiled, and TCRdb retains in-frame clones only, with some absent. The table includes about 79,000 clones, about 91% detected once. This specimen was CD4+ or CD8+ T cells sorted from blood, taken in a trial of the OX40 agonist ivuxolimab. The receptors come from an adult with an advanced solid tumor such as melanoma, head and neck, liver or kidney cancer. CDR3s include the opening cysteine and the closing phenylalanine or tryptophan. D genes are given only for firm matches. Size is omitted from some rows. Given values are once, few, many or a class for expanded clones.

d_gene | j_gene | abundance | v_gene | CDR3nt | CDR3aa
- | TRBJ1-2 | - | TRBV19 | TGTGCCAGCCGACCTAACGGAGATGGCTACACCTTC | CASRPNGDGYTF
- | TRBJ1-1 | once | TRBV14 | TGTGCCAGCAGCCCACTGGGGGGAAACGCTTTCTTT | CASSPLGGNAFF
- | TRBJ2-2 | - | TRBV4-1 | TGCGCCAGCGGCCGGCCGGGGGCGGACACCGGGGAGCTGTTTTTT | CASGRPGADTGELFF
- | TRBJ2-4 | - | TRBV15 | TGTGCCACCAGCAGAGATGCCAGCATACTAGCCAAAAACATTCAGTACTTC | CATSRDASILAKNIQYF
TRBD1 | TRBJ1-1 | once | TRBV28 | TGTGCCAGCAGCCGGACAGGGTCGATAACTGAAGCTTTCTTT | CASSRTGSITEAFF
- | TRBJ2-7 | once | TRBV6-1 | TGTGCCAGCAGTGAAGCTAGGGTGGAGCAGTACTTC | CASSEARVEQYF
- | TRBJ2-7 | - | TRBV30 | TGTGCCTGGAGTGTAGCGGTGAACTACGAGCAGTACTTC | CAWSVAVNYEQYF
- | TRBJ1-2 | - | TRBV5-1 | TGCGCCAGCAGCTTTGAGGGTAGTTCCGAGGGCATGTCGGGCTACACCTTC | CASSFEGSSEGMSGYTF
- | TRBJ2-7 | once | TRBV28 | TGTGCCAGCGGCGGGACAGCCTACGAGCAGTACTTC | CASGGTAYEQYF
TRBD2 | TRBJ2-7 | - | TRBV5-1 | TGCGCCAGCAGCTTGATCGTTCTAGCGGGAGGTAACGAGCAGTACTTC | CASSLIVLAGGNEQYF
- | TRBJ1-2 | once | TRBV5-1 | TGCGCCAGCACGAGATCAGGGAAAGTGGATGGCTACACCTTC | CASTRSGKVDGYTF
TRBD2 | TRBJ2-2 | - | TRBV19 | TGTGCCAGTACCGTACGGCGGACTAGCGGGGTGAGCGGGGAGCTGTTTTTT | CASTVRRTSGVSGELFF
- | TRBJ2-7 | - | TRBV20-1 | TGCAGTGTCGGCTATTACGAGCAGTACTTC | CSVGYYEQYF
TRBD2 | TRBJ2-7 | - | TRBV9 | TGTGCCAGCAGCGTAGGTAGTAGCGGGTACCCCTACGAGCAGTACTTC | CASSVGSSGYPYEQYF
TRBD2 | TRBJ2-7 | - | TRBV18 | TGTGCCAGCTCACCACCTATGCTAGCGGGAGACGAGCAGTACTTC | CASSPPMLAGDEQYF
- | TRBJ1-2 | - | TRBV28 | TGTGCCAGCAGTTCTGGACAGCTCCATAACTATGGCTACACCTTC | CASSSGQLHNYGYTF
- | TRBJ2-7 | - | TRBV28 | TGTGCCAGCAGTTCTCCGGGTACCTACGAGCAGTACTTC | CASSSPGTYEQYF
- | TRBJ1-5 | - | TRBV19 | TGTGCCAGTAGAGACCGGGTTAGCAATCAGCCCCAGCATTTT | CASRDRVSNQPQHF
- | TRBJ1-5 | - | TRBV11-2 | TGTGCCAGCAGCTTAGCTCCCAATCAGCCCCAGCATTTT | CASSLAPNQPQHF
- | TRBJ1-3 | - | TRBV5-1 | TGCGCCAGCAGCCCGACAGGCGCTTCCTCGAGCTCTGGAAACACCATATATTTT | CASSPTGASSSSGNTIYF
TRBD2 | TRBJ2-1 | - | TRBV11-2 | TGTGCCAGCAGCTTAGCTGGGCGGGGGAATGAGCAGTTCTTC | CASSLAGRGNEQFF
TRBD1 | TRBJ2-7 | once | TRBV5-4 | TGTGCCAGCAGCTCAACAGGGGTGAGGGTGCAGTACTTC | CASSSTGVRVQYF
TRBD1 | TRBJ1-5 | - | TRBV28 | TGTGCCAGCAGTCCAACAGGGGGTCAGCCCCAGCATTTT | CASSPTGGQPQHF
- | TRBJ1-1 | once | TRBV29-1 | TGCAGCGTTGGTGGGCAGAGAGGCACTGAAGCTTTCTTT | CSVGGQRGTEAFF
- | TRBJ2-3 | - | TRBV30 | TGTGCCTGGAGTCGAAGCGCGGCTACGCAGTATTTT | CAWSRSAATQYF
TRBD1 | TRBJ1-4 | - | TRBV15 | TGTGCCACCAGCCCTAGACAGGGGGCAAGAGAAAAACTGTTTTTT | CATSPRQGAREKLFF
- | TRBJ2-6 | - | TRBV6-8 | TGTGCCAGCAGTTACCGCGAGGCCCGCTCTGGGGCCAACGTCCTGACTTTC | CASSYREARSGANVLTF
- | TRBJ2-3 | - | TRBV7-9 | TGTGCCAGCAGCTTCGGAGGGGGTGGAGATACGCAGTATTTT | CASSFGGGGDTQYF
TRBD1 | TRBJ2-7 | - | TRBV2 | TGTGCCAGCAGTGAAGGGGGGGGACAGGGCATCTACGGGCAGTACTTC | CASSEGGGQGIYGQYF
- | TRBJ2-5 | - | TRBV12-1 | TGTGCCAGCAGCTTTTTAGCGGGACAAGAGACCCAGTACTTC | CASSFLAGQETQYF
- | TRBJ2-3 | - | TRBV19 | TGTGCCAGTTCAGAATGGGGCCCCGGGGCAGATACGCAGTATTTT | CASSEWGPGADTQYF
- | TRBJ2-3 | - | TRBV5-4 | TGTGCCAGCAGCTTGCCTAGCACAGATACGCAGTATTTT | CASSLPSTDTQYF
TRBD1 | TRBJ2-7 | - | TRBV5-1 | TGCGCCAGCAACCTCGACGGGACAGGGGCCTACGAGCAGTACTTC | CASNLDGTGAYEQYF
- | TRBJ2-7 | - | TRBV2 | TGTGCCAGCAACGCCAGGGGCGAGCAGTACTTC | CASNARGEQYF
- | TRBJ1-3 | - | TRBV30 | TGTGCCTGGAGCTGGAGGGACATCCGCTCTGGAAACACCATATATTTT | CAWSWRDIRSGNTIYF
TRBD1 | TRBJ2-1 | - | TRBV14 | TGTGCCAGCAGCCAAGATAGGGGGACAGGGAACAATGAGCAGTTCTTC | CASSQDRGTGNNEQFF
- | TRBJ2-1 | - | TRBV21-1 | TGTGCCAGCAGCAAAGAGCGGGTGGGCGGGAGCTCCTACAATGAGCAGTTCTTC | CASSKERVGGSSYNEQFF
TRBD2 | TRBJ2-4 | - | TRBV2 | TGTGCCAGCAGTGTCATAAGCGGGGGGGTAGCCAAAAACATTCAGTACTTC | CASSVISGGVAKNIQYF
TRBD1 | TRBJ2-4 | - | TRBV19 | TGTGCCAGTAGTCGACAGGGGTCACTAAACATTCAGTACTTC | CASSRQGSLNIQYF
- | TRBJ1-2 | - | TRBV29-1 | TGCAGCGTTATTGGAGTCGATCCGTCGGGCTACACCTTC | CSVIGVDPSGYTF
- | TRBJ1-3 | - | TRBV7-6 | TGTGCCAGCAGCAGAAATAGGGCGGGTTTCTCTGGAAACACCATATATTTT | CASSRNRAGFSGNTIYF